This T cell receptor (beta chain) was found in a study of T cell repertoires in cytomegalovirus infection. Overall study: CMV infection and matching HLA type were both indicated by public TCR beta signatures.

Overall study results and limits: The cumulative frequency of public TCR beta families distinguished individuals who carried CMV together with the relevant HLA. Across the ex vivo response, the dominant clonotypes were HLA-C-restricted CMV-specific TCR beta clonotypes.

In TCRdb, the reads were re-called with MiXCR into one record per CDR3 protein. The profile shows about 360,000 distinct CDR3 sequences, 15% to 20% of them singletons. As regards this clonotype: Its antigen is unidentified.

Sequencing input: PBMCs. This receptor was obtained from a human donor in good health (CMV status not recorded). Some clones in this sample may be carry-over from other donors' samples.

The CDR3 DNA is TGTGCCAGCTCCCCTCGGGCCCGCCCAAACTTTGAAGCTTTCTTT. This translates into CASSPRARPNFEAFF. The gene calls are TRBV12-3 or TRBV12-4 and TRBJ1-1, with D unresolved. The CDR3 sequence is 15 residues long. Between the trimmed V and J ends, which lost 8 bases and 7 bases, there was a span of 23 bases.